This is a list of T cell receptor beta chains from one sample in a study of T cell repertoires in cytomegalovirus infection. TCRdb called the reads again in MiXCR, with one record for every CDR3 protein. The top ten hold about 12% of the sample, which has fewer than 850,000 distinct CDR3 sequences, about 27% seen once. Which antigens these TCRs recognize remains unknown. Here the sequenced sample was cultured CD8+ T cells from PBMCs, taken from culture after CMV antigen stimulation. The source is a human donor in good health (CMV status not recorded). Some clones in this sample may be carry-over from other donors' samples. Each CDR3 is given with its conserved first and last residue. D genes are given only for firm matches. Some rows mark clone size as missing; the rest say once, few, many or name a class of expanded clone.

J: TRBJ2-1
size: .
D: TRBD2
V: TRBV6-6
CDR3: CASSYPSGGADNEQFF
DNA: TGTGCCAGCAGTTACCCCAGCGGGGGGGCGGACAATGAGCAGTTCTTC

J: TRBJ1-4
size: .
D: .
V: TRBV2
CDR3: CASSGRARDEKLFF
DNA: TGTGCCAGCAGTGGGCGGGCAAGGGATGAAAAACTGTTTTTT

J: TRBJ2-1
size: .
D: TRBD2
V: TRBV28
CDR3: CASSLFRLTSGGEPSNEQFF
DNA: TGTGCCAGCAGTTTATTCCGGTTGACTAGCGGGGGGGAACCATCCAATGAGCAGTTCTTC

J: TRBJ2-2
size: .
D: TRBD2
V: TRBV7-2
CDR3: CASSLLGPEAGTGELFF
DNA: TGTGCCAGCAGCTTACTTGGACCTGAAGCGGGAACCGGGGAGCTGTTTTTT

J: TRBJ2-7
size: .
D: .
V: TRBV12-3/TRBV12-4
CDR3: CASRHTGMGEQYF
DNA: TGTGCCAGCAGACATACAGGGATGGGCGAGCAGTACTTC

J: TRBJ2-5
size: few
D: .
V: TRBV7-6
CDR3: CASSFWADQETQYF
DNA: TGTGCCAGCAGCTTTTGGGCAGACCAAGAGACCCAGTACTTC

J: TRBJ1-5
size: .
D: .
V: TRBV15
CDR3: CATRPGSNQPQHF
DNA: TGTGCCACCCGGCCGGGTAGCAATCAGCCCCAGCATTTT

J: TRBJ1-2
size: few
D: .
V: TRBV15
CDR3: CATSREGGEGYGYTF
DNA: TGTGCCACCAGCAGAGAGGGGGGAGAGGGCTATGGCTACACCTTC

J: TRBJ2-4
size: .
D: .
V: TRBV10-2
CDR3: CTSAQGTFKNIQYF
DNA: TGCACCAGCGCACAGGGCACTTTCAAAAACATTCAGTACTTC

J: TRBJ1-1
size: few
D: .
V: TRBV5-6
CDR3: CASSLAGLRTEAFF
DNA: TGTGCCAGCAGCTTGGCCGGGCTGCGCACTGAAGCTTTCTTT

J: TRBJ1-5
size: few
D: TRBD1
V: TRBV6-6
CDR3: CASNPGTGEKRQPQHF
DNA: TGTGCCAGCAACCCCGGGACAGGGGAGAAACGACAGCCCCAGCATTTT

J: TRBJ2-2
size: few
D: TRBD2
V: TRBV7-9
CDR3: CASSPGTSGYTGELFF
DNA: TGTGCCAGCAGCCCAGGGACTAGCGGGTACACCGGGGAGCTGTTTTTT

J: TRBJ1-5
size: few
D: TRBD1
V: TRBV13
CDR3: CASSFGRQGGRPQHF
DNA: TGTGCCAGCAGCTTCGGGAGGCAGGGGGGGAGGCCCCAGCATTTT

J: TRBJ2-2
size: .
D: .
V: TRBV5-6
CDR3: CASSLRARLNTGELFF
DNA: TGTGCCAGCAGCTTGCGAGCGCGGTTGAACACCGGGGAGCTGTTTTTT

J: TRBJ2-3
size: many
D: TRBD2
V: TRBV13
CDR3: CASSSIPGLAPTRTDTQYF
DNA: TGTGCCAGCAGCTCGATTCCGGGACTAGCACCTACTCGCACAGATACGCAGTATTTT

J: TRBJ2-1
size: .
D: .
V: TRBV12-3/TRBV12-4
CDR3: CASSLYRVPYNEQFF
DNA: TGTGCCAGCAGTTTATACAGGGTCCCCTACAATGAGCAGTTCTTC

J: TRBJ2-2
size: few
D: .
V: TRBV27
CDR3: CASSLYRSTGELFF
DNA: TGTGCCAGCAGTTTATATCGGAGCACCGGGGAGCTGTTTTTT

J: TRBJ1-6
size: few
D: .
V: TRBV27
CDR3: CASRHGLDNSPLHF
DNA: TGTGCCAGCAGACATGGACTGGATAATTCACCCCTCCACTTT

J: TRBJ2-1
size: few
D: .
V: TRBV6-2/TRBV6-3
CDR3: CASSYSLVVGVGHNEQFF
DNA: TGTGCCAGCAGTTACTCGTTGGTAGTAGGGGTGGGGCACAATGAGCAGTTCTTC

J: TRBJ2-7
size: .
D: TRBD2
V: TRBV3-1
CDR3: CASSQDFGGVNEQYF
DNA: TGTGCCAGCAGCCAAGATTTCGGGGGGGTCAACGAGCAGTACTTC

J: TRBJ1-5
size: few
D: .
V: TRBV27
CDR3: CASSGGRLNFNQPQHF
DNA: TGTGCCAGCAGTGGCGGAAGGTTGAATTTCAATCAGCCCCAGCATTTT

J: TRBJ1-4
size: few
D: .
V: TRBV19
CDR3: CASSTFTEGSGNEKLFF
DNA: TGTGCCAGTAGTACCTTTACCGAGGGATCGGGTAATGAAAAACTGTTTTTT

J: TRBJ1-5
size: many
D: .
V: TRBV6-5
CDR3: CASSYRGEQPQHF
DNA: TGTGCCAGCAGTTATCGAGGGGAACAGCCCCAGCATTTT

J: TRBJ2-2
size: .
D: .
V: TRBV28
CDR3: CASSGIQTIPTGELFF
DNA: TGTGCCAGCAGCGGCATCCAGACTATCCCCACCGGGGAGCTGTTTTTT

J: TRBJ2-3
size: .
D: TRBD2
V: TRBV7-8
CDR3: CASSLLTSGGLDTQYF
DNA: TGTGCCAGCAGCTTACTGACTAGCGGGGGATTAGATACGCAGTATTTT

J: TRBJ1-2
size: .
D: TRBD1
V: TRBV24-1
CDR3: CATSDDRGMSGYTF
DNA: TGTGCCACCAGTGACGACAGGGGGATGAGCGGCTACACCTTC

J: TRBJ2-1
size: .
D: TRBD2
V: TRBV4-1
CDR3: CASSQERGGTYNEQFF
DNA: TGCGCCAGCAGCCAAGAGCGGGGGGGCACCTACAATGAGCAGTTCTTC

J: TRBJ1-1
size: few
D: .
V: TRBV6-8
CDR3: CANERRALNFTEAFF
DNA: TGTGCCAACGAAAGGAGGGCCTTGAATTTCACTGAAGCTTTCTTT

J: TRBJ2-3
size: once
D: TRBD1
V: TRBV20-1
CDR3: CSARWDRGFADTQYF
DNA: TGCAGTGCTAGATGGGACAGGGGGTTCGCAGATACGCAGTATTTT

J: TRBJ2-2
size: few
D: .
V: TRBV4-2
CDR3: CASSQVRVNTGELFF
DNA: TGTGCCAGCAGCCAAGTAAGAGTGAACACCGGGGAGCTGTTTTTT

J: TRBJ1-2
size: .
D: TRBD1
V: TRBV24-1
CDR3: CATSGQGAKDYGYTF
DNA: TGTGCCACCAGTGGACAGGGGGCAAAGGACTATGGCTACACCTTC

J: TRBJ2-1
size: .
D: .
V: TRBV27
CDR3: CASLKGLAPRNEQFF
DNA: TGTGCCAGCCTTAAAGGGCTAGCTCCGAGGAATGAGCAGTTCTTC

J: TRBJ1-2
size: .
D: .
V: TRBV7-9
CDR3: CASSLRQDYTF
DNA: TGTGCCAGCAGCTTGAGGCAAGACTACACCTTC

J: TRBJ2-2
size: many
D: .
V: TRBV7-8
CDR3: CASSLGTVNTGELFF
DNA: TGTGCCAGCAGCTTAGGGACAGTAAACACCGGGGAGCTGTTTTTT

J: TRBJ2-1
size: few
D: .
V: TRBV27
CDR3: CASSLSGMGEQFF
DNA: TGTGCCAGCAGTTTATCTGGTATGGGTGAGCAGTTCTTC

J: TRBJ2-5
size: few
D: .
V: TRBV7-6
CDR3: CASTTNRDSETQYF
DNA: TGTGCCAGCACCACTAACAGGGACTCAGAGACCCAGTACTTC

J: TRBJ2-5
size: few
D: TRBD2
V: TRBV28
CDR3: CASSLFERGAQETQYF
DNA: TGTGCCAGCAGTTTATTCGAGCGGGGGGCCCAAGAGACCCAGTACTTC

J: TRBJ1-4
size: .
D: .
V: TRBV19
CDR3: CASSTGSNEKLFF
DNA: TGTGCCAGTAGTACGGGCTCTAATGAAAAACTGTTTTTT

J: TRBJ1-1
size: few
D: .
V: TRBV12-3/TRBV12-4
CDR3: CASSLVLHVEAFF
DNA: TGTGCCAGCAGTTTGGTTTTGCACGTTGAAGCTTTCTTT

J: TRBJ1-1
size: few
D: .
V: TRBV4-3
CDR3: CASSPVDGEGNTEAFF
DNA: TGCGCCAGCAGCCCAGTGGACGGCGAGGGGAACACTGAAGCTTTCTTT

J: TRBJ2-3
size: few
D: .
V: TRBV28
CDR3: CASSRPGDTDTQYF
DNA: TGTGCCAGCAGTCGCCCAGGAGACACAGATACGCAGTATTTT

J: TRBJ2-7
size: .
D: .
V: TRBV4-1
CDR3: CASSQLPGEQYF
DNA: TGCGCCAGCAGCCAACTACCGGGCGAGCAGTACTTC

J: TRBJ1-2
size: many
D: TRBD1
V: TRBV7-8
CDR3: CASSLGVFGTGGDGYTF
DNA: TGTGCCAGCAGCTTAGGAGTATTTGGGACAGGGGGTGATGGCTACACCTTC

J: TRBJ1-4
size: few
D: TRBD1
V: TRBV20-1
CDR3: CSARGEDRLWEKLFF
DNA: TGCAGTGCTAGAGGGGAGGACAGGCTCTGGGAAAAACTGTTTTTT

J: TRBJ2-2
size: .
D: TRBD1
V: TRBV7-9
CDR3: CASSYRDRLNTGELFF
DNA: TGTGCCAGCAGCTACCGGGACAGGCTTAACACCGGGGAGCTGTTTTTT

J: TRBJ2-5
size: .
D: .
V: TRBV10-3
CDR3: CAISGDTLGETQYF
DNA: TGTGCCATCAGTGGGGACACCCTGGGAGAGACCCAGTACTTC

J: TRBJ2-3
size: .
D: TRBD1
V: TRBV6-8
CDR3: CASNLGGADTQYF
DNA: TGTGCCAGCAACTTAGGGGGCGCAGATACGCAGTATTTT

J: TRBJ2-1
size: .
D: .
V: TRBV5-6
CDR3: CASSRYGPNSYNEQFF
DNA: TGTGCCAGCAGCCGGTACGGACCAAACTCCTACAATGAGCAGTTCTTC

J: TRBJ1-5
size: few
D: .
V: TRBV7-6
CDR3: CASSFGGIYQPQHF
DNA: TGTGCCAGCAGCTTTGGGGGTATCTATCAGCCCCAGCATTTT

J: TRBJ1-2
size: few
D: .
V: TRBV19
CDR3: CASTYPGPRGGYTF
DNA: TGTGCCAGTACGTATCCAGGACCGCGGGGCGGCTACACCTTC

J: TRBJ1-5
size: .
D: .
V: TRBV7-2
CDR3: CASSLDQRSNQPQHF
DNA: TGTGCCAGCAGCTTAGATCAGCGCAGCAATCAGCCCCAGCATTTT

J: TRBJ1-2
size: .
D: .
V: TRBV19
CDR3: CAKSFGYTF
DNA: TGTGCCAAATCGTTTGGCTACACCTTC

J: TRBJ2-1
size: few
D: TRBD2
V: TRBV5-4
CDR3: CASSLEVAGDNEQFF
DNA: TGTGCCAGCAGCTTGGAGGTAGCGGGAGATAATGAGCAGTTCTTC